This is a list of T cell receptor beta chains from one sample in a study of blood T cell repertoires in COVID-19. Some clones are missing from TCRdb's copy, which holds only in-frame ones; the method was immunoSEQ multiplex PCR. This table has some 95,000 clones, over 70% appearing once. Sequencing was done on a sample of peripheral blood. These receptors came from a man aged 45-65 years who had recovered from COVID-19. CDR3s include the opening cysteine and the closing phenylalanine or tryptophan. The D gene is left open where the match is weak. Only part of the rows carry a size: once, few, many, or a class if the clone is expanded.

clone_size: few; j_call: TRBJ2-4; d_call: NA; v_call: TRBV2; cdr3_aa: CASSPTGTVGKNIQYF; cdr3_nt: TGTGCCAGCAGCCCGACAGGAACAGTAGGCAAAAACATTCAGTACTTC
clone_size: NA; j_call: TRBJ2-1; d_call: TRBD2; v_call: TRBV15; cdr3_aa: CATSSGRGGRDEQFF; cdr3_nt: TGTGCCACCAGCTCGGGACGGGGGGGGCGCGATGAGCAGTTCTTC
clone_size: NA; j_call: TRBJ2-3; d_call: NA; v_call: TRBV30; cdr3_aa: CALRVQATDTQYF; cdr3_nt: TGTGCTCTCCGGGTACAGGCCACAGATACGCAGTATTTT
clone_size: once; j_call: TRBJ2-4; d_call: TRBD1; v_call: TRBV6-2/TRBV6-3; cdr3_aa: CASSYSFSDRESKNIQYF; cdr3_nt: TGTGCCAGCAGTTACTCGTTCTCGGACAGGGAGTCCAAAAACATTCAGTACTTC
clone_size: NA; j_call: TRBJ2-1; d_call: TRBD1; v_call: TRBV2; cdr3_aa: CASSVGTGSSYNEQFF; cdr3_nt: TGTGCCAGCAGTGTCGGGACAGGGAGCTCCTACAATGAGCAGTTCTTC
clone_size: NA; j_call: TRBJ2-1; d_call: NA; v_call: TRBV7-2; cdr3_aa: CASSSGMRVEQFF; cdr3_nt: TGTGCCAGCAGCTCTGGAATGAGGGTAGAGCAGTTCTTC
clone_size: NA; j_call: TRBJ2-7; d_call: TRBD1; v_call: TRBV5-1; cdr3_aa: CASSLIPGQGMEQYF; cdr3_nt: TGCGCCAGCAGCTTGATACCGGGACAGGGAATGGAGCAGTACTTC
clone_size: NA; j_call: TRBJ1-1; d_call: NA; v_call: TRBV9; cdr3_aa: CASSVETGNTEAFF; cdr3_nt: TGTGCCAGCAGCGTAGAAACAGGTAACACTGAAGCTTTCTTT
clone_size: NA; j_call: TRBJ2-5; d_call: NA; v_call: TRBV5-1; cdr3_aa: CASSLIPGRKTQYF; cdr3_nt: TGCGCCAGCAGCTTGATACCAGGGAGGAAGACCCAGTACTTC
clone_size: NA; j_call: TRBJ2-1; d_call: NA; v_call: TRBV29-1; cdr3_aa: CSVGQSYNEQFF; cdr3_nt: TGCAGCGTTGGACAGTCCTACAATGAGCAGTTCTTC
clone_size: once; j_call: TRBJ1-4; d_call: NA; v_call: TRBV2; cdr3_aa: CASSELDSSANEKLFF; cdr3_nt: TGTGCCAGCAGTGAATTGGACAGCAGCGCTAATGAAAAACTGTTTTTT
clone_size: once; j_call: TRBJ1-3; d_call: NA; v_call: TRBV9; cdr3_aa: CASSQGGSGNTIYF; cdr3_nt: TGTGCCAGCAGCCAAGGGGGCTCTGGAAACACCATATATTTT
clone_size: NA; j_call: TRBJ2-1; d_call: TRBD2; v_call: TRBV5-5; cdr3_aa: CASSSLAGGPHEQFF; cdr3_nt: TGTGCCAGCAGCTCACTAGCGGGGGGGCCCCATGAGCAGTTCTTC
clone_size: NA; j_call: TRBJ2-5; d_call: TRBD1; v_call: TRBV5-1; cdr3_aa: CASSRTGRQETQYF; cdr3_nt: TGCGCCAGCAGTAGGACAGGGCGCCAAGAGACCCAGTACTTC
clone_size: few; j_call: TRBJ2-3; d_call: NA; v_call: TRBV7-2; cdr3_aa: CASSFLPLDTQYF; cdr3_nt: TGTGCCAGCAGCTTCCTACCCTTAGATACGCAGTATTTT
clone_size: NA; j_call: TRBJ1-3; d_call: NA; v_call: TRBV4-1; cdr3_aa: CASSRTTDTGNTIYF; cdr3_nt: TGCGCCAGCAGCCGAACAACCGATACTGGAAACACCATATATTTT
clone_size: NA; j_call: TRBJ1-2; d_call: NA; v_call: TRBV19; cdr3_aa: CASRSEEGFPYGYTF; cdr3_nt: TGTGCCAGTAGGAGTGAAGAGGGATTCCCCTATGGCTACACCTTC
clone_size: once; j_call: TRBJ1-5; d_call: NA; v_call: TRBV7-8; cdr3_aa: CASSWKAASNQPQHF; cdr3_nt: TGTGCCAGCAGCTGGAAGGCGGCCAGCAATCAGCCCCAGCATTTT
clone_size: few; j_call: TRBJ1-2; d_call: NA; v_call: TRBV10-3; cdr3_aa: CAISQANYGYTF; cdr3_nt: TGTGCCATCAGCCAGGCAAACTATGGCTACACCTTC
clone_size: NA; j_call: TRBJ2-1; d_call: NA; v_call: TRBV7-6; cdr3_aa: CASSLRDSPGGEQFF; cdr3_nt: TGTGCCAGCAGCCTCCGGGACTCCCCCGGAGGTGAGCAGTTCTTC
clone_size: NA; j_call: TRBJ2-5; d_call: NA; v_call: TRBV19; cdr3_aa: CASSIYRGGTQYF; cdr3_nt: TGTGCCAGTAGTATATACAGGGGGGGGACCCAGTACTTC
clone_size: NA; j_call: TRBJ2-7; d_call: NA; v_call: TRBV19; cdr3_aa: CASSRGPSYEQYF; cdr3_nt: TGTGCCAGTAGTCGAGGGCCTTCCTACGAGCAGTACTTC
clone_size: once; j_call: TRBJ1-3; d_call: NA; v_call: TRBV30; cdr3_aa: CAWRRFGAGNTIYF; cdr3_nt: TGTGCCTGGAGGCGGTTCGGTGCTGGAAACACCATATATTTT
clone_size: NA; j_call: TRBJ2-7; d_call: TRBD1; v_call: TRBV5-6; cdr3_aa: CASSFSWLDREDYEQYF; cdr3_nt: TGTGCCAGCAGCTTTTCTTGGCTGGACAGGGAAGATTACGAGCAGTACTTC
clone_size: NA; j_call: TRBJ2-7; d_call: TRBD2; v_call: TRBV5-4; cdr3_aa: CASSPPGKAGEREQYF; cdr3_nt: TGTGCCAGCAGCCCCCCCGGAAAAGCGGGAGAACGCGAGCAGTACTTC
clone_size: once; j_call: TRBJ2-5; d_call: NA; v_call: TRBV5-1; cdr3_aa: CASSLGGIGTGQETQYF; cdr3_nt: TGCGCCAGCAGCTTGGGGGGTATCGGTACAGGCCAAGAGACCCAGTACTTC
clone_size: NA; j_call: TRBJ2-3; d_call: TRBD1; v_call: TRBV2; cdr3_aa: CASSGQGAGDTQYF; cdr3_nt: TGTGCCAGCAGTGGACAGGGGGCAGGAGATACGCAGTATTTT
clone_size: few; j_call: TRBJ2-7; d_call: NA; v_call: TRBV5-1; cdr3_aa: CASSLGQDVDEQYF; cdr3_nt: TGCGCCAGCAGCCTGGGACAAGATGTGGACGAGCAGTACTTC